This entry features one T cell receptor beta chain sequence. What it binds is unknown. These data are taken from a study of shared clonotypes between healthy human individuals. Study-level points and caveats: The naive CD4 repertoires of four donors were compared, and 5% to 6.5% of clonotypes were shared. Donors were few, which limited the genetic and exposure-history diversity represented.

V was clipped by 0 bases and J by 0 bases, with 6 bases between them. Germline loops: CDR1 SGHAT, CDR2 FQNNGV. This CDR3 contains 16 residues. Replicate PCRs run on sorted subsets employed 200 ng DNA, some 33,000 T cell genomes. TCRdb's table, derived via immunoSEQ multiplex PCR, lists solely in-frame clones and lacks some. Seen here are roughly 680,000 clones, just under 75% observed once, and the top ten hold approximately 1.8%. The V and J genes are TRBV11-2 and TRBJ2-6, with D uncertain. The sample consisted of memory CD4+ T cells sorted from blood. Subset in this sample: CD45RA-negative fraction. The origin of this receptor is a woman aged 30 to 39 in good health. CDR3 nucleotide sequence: TGTGCCAGCAGCTTAGATCGGCACTCTGGGGCCAACGTCCTGACTTTC. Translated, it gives CASSLDRHSGANVLTF.